This entry describes one T cell receptor beta chain. Its specificity is not known. This sample is part of a study of CD8 T cells in ankylosing spondylitis. Study observations and caveats: Clones linked to the disease showed a CD8+ phenotype. They occurred at relatively low frequencies in peripheral blood.

CDR3 length: 16 residues. Germline lookup yields CDR1 MGHRA and CDR2 YSYEKL. The V and J ends lost 2 bases and 7 bases respectively, with 18 bases between them. The authors made TCR beta libraries by quantitative 5'-RACE with molecular barcodes. TCRdb redid the calling of the 5' RACE reads with MiXCR, one entry per CDR3 protein. Of under 450,000 distinct CDR3 sequences in the sample, roughly 20% were seen once. The sample consisted of blood, either unsorted or a sorted T cell fraction (not recorded which). The chain has TRBV4-1 and TRBJ1-5; TRBD1 is a possible D gene (5 bases). The TCR comes from a male donor with ankylosing spondylitis or in good health (not recorded which). The CDR3 DNA follows: TGCGCCAGCAGCCAAACCGGGGCCGACTATGGCCAGCCCCAGCATTTT. As protein: CASSQTGADYGQPQHF.